What follows are 9 T cell receptor beta chains derived from one specimen sequenced in a study of shared clonotypes between healthy human individuals. Generated by immunoSEQ multiplex PCR, the TCRdb table keeps only in-frame clones and is missing some. The sample consists of some 500,000 clones, roughly 95% of them appearing once. Sequences were obtained from naive CD4+ T cells sorted from blood. Described subset: CD45RA+ positively selected. The origin of the receptors is a woman between 25 and 40 years old in good health.

CDR3 bases: TGTGCCAGCAGGGTCTCCTACGAGCAGTACTTC. Protein sequence: CASRVSYEQYF. The rearrangement joins TRBV6-6 to TRBJ2-7; no firm D call. The CDR3 totals 11 residues. V lost 6 bases and J 0 bases, leaving 3 bases between the germline ends. Germline assignment: CDR1 MNHNY and CDR2 SVGAGI (reference sequence).

The rearrangement links TRBV28 to TRBJ1-5; 8 nucleotides line up with TRBD1. This CDR3 has 15 amino acids. The V and J ends lost 6 bases and 7 bases, in that order; junction bases with no gene match: 11. The germline V gene encodes CDR1 MDHEN and CDR2 SYDVKM. CDR3 amino acids: CASSHPTGVDQPQHF. The DNA of the CDR3 is TGTGCCAGCAGCCACCCGACAGGGGTTGACCAGCCCCAGCATTTT.

The chain uses TRBV7-2 and TRBJ1-1; D unclear. The V and J ends lost 1 base and 4 bases respectively, with 7 bases between them. The CDR3 has 13 amino acids. CDR1 and CDR2 from the germline V gene are SGHTA and FQGNSA. The CDR3 spells CASSLGSGTEAFF. In DNA form, the CDR3 reads TGTGCCAGCAGCTTAGGGTCCGGCACTGAAGCTTTCTTT.

The chain employs TRBV9 and TRBJ1-4, with 9 bases matching TRBD1. Germline CDR1 and CDR2: SGDLS and YYNGEE. After removal of 0 bases from V and 8 bases from J, the junction contained 8 bases not matched to a gene. The CDR3 extends over 16 amino acids. The CDR3 region has the DNA TGTGCCAGCAGCGTAGGCACGGGACAGGGTGACGAAAAACTGTTTTTT. Translating gives CASSVGTGQGDEKLFF.

This clone appeared a single time. The gene calls are TRBV27 and TRBJ2-7; the match to TRBD2 covers 9 bases. The J segment lost 2 bases and the V segment lost 5 bases, leaving 7 bases of the junction unmatched. Germline V gene data show CDR1 as MNHEY and CDR2 as SMNVEV (reference sequence). CDR3 size: 15 residues. CDR3 nucleotides: TGTGCCAGCAGTCCCACTAGCGGGCCCACCTACGAGCAGTACTTC. This translates into CASSPTSGPTYEQYF.

The chain couples TRBV5-1 to TRBJ1-1; no clear D gene. Looked up from germline, CDR1 is SGHRS and CDR2 is YFSETQ. This CDR3 has 15 residues. V gave up 0 bases and J gave up 0 bases, with 9 bases separating them. CDR3 protein: CASSLERNVNTEAFF. The CDR3 DNA is TGCGCCAGCAGCTTGGAACGCAACGTGAACACTGAAGCTTTCTTT.

The chain is built from TRBV7-3 and TRBJ2-1; TRBD2 aligns across 10 bases. CDR3 length: 21 amino acids. The V and J ends lost 4 bases and 4 bases, in that order; junction bases with no gene match: 22. CDR1 and CDR2 (germline): SGHTA, FQGTGA. The CDR3 sequence: CASSSTPSPSGRPPLYNEQFF. The CDR3 DNA reads as TGTGCCAGCAGCTCTACCCCAAGTCCTAGCGGGAGACCCCCCCTTTACAATGAGCAGTTCTTC.

V usage is TRBV19 and J usage is TRBJ2-5; 11 positions match TRBD2. V dropped 6 bases and J dropped 3; count of bases not matched to a gene: 3. The germline CDR1 and CDR2 sequences are LNHDA and SQIVND (reference sequence). The CDR3 spans 14 residues. CDR3 sequence (DNA): TGTGCCAGTAGCAAGGGACTAGCGGAAGAGACCCAGTACTTC. Translated: CASSKGLAEETQYF.

The chain has TRBV5-1 and TRBJ1-1; 9 bases agree with TRBD1. In germline, CDR1 is SGHRS, CDR2 YFSETQ. The CDR3 length is 18 residues. Trimming cost V 0 bases and J 1 base; bases outside gene matches: 10. In DNA, the CDR3 is TGCGCCAGCAGCTTGGGGACAGGGGTTAGGTCCCCGAACACTGAAGCTTTCTTT. Its translation: CASSLGTGVRSPNTEAFF.